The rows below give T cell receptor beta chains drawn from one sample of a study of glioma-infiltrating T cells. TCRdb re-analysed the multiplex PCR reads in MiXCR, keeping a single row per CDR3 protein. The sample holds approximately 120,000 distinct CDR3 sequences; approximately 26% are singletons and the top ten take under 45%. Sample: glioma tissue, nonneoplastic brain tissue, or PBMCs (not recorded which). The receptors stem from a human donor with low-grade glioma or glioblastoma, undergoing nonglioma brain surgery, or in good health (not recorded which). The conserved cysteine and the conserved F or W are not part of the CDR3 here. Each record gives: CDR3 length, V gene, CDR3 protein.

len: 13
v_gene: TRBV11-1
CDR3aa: ASRVDSWNTGELF

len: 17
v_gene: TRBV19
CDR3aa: ASTARGGVGLTSTDTQY

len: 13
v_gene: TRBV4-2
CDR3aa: ASSQDVTIQETQY

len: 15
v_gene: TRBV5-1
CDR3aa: ASSLAGGHSSYNEQF

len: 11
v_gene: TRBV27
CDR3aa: ASSLLRYNEQF

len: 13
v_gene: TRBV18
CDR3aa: ASSPLGGENTEAF

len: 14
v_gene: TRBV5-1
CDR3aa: ASSLATGVSYNEQF

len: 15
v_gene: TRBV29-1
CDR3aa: SVGGTGTHPANYGYT

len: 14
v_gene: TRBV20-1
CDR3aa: SANQLAGGRDEKLF

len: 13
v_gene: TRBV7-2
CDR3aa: ASSFPATLGNTIY

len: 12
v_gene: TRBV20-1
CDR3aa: SARDVNTGYGYT

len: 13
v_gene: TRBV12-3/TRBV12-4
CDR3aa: ASSSRQGSSYEQY

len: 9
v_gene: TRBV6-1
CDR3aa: ATEDTGELF

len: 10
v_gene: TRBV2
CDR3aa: ASSWEDEKLF

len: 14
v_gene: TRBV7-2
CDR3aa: ASSLANWGGGSPLH

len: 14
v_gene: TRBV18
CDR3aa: ASSPKGPTFQETQY

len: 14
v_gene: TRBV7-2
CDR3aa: ASRLDRGRRDTEAF

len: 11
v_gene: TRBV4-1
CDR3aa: ASSQARDYEQY

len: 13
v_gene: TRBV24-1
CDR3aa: ATSASYDRHDEQY

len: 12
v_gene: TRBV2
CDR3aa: ASSDATANYGYT

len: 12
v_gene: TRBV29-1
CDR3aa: SVGLAESTDTQY

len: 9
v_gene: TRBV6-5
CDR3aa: ASSYSREQY

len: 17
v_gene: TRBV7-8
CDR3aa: ASSLRLAGGSVSYNEQF

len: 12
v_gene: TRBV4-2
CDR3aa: ASSQVGLNDEQF

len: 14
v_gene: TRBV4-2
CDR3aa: ASSQERGLANTEAF

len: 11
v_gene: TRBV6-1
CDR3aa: ASTGTDTYEQY

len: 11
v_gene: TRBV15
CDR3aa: ATSINSNQPQH

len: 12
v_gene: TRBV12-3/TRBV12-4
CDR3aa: ASSLGGVGYGYT

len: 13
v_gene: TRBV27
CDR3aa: ASSFRDLKGYGYT

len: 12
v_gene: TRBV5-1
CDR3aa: ASSLGQGLYGYT

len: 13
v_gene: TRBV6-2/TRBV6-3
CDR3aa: ASSYAEYSNQPQH

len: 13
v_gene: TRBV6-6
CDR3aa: ASRRTRGSSTEAF

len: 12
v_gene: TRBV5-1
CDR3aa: ASILQFPTDTQY

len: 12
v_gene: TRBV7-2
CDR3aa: ASSFRQGSETQY

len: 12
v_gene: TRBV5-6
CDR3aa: ASSWTGGPETQY

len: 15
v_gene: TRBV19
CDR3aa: AISTGTGEPGNQPQH

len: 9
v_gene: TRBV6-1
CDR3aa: ASSMKTEAF

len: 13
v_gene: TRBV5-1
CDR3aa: ASSWTSGTAYEQY

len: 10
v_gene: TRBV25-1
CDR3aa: ARGLVRNEQF

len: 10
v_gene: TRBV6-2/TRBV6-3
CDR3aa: ASSWDTYEQY

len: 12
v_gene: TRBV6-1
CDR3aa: ASSRRRNSYEQY

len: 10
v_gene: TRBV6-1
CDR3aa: ASSSAAGDLF

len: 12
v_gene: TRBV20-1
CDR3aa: SASARGGTGELF

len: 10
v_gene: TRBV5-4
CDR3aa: ASSRTGHEQY

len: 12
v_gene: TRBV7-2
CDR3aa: ASSQSGLAETQY

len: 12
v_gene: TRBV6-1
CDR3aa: ASSFGQGGDTQY

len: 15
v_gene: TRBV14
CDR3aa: ASSPRGGSRVNSPLH